This record covers a single TCR beta chain. One junction end disagrees with the germline gene, perhaps due to a read error. Each CDR3 protein is one row after TCRdb ran MiXCR on the PCR reads. The sample lists roughly 20,000 distinct CDR3 sequences; over 40% were seen once. This CDR3 is built from 14 residues. Looked up from germline, CDR1 is MNHNS and CDR2 is SASEGT. This sample stems from a study of tumor-infiltrating lymphocytes in oesophageal squamous cell carcinoma. Source material: normal esophageal tissue next to the tumor. This clonotype was obtained from a male donor with esophageal squamous cell carcinoma. This rearrangement joins TRBV6-1 to TRBJ2-5; D gene unclear. The CDR3: CASSSGPYNSPLHF. For the CDR3, the DNA is TGTGCCAGCAGTTCAGGACCCTATAATTCACCCCTCCACTTC.